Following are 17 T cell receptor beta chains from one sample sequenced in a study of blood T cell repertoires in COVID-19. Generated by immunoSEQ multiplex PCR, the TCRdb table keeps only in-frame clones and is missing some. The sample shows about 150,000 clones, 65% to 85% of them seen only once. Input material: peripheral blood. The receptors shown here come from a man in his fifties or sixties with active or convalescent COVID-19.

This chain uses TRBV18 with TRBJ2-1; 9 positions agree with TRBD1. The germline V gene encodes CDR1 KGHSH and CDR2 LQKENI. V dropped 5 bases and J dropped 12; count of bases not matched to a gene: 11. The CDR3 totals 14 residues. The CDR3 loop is CASSSGQGAGAQFF. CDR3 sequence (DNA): TGTGCCAGCTCATCGGGACAGGGCGCTGGTGCGCAGTTCTTC.

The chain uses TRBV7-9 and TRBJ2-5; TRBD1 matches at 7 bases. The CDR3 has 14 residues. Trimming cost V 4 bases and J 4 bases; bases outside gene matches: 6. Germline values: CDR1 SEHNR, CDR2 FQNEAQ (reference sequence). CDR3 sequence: CASSWGQTGETQYF. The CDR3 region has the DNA TGTGCCAGCAGCTGGGGACAGACCGGAGAGACCCAGTACTTC.

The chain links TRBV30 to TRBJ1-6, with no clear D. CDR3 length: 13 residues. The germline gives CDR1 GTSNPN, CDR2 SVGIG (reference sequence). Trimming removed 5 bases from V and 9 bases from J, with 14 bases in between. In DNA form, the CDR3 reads TGTGCCTGGGAAAACGGAGGGAGTTCACCCCTCCACTTT. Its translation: CAWENGGSSPLHF. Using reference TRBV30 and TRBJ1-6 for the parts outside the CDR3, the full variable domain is SQTIHQWPATLVQPVGSPLSLECTVEGTSNPNLYWYRQAAGRGLQLLFYSVGIGQISSEVPQNLSASRPQDRQFILSSKKLLLSDSGFYLCAWENGGSSPLHFGNGTRLTVT.

The CDR3 nucleotides are TGTGCCACCAGTGAACCGGGACAGGGGCTTGTTGAGCAGTTCTTC. The encoded protein is CATSEPGQGLVEQFF. This rearrangement joins TRBV24-1 to TRBJ2-1; TRBD1 agrees at 10 bases. The CDR3 totals 15 residues. The trim removed 4 bases at V and 9 bases at J, leaving 8 bases unmatched. Germline CDR1 KGHDR, CDR2 SFDVKD.

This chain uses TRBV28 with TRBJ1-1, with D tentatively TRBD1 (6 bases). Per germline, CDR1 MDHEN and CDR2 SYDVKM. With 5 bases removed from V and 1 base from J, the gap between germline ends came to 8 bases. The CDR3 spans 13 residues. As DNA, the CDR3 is TGTGCCAGCAGTGGGGGCGGGAACACTGAAGCTTTCTTT. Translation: CASSGGGNTEAFF. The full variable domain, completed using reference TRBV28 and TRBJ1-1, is DVKVTQSSRYLVKRTGEKVFLECVQDMDHENMFWYRQDPGLGLRLIYFSYDVKMKEKGDIPEGYSVSREKKERFSLILESASTNQTSMYLCASSGGGNTEAFFGQGTRLTVV.

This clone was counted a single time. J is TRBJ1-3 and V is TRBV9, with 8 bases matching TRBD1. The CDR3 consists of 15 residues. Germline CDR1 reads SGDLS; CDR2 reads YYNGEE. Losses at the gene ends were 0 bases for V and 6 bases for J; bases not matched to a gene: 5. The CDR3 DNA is TGTGCCAGCAGCGTAGGTGTGACAGGGGTAAACACCATATATTTT. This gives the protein CASSVGVTGVNTIYF.

In DNA, the CDR3 is TGTGCCATCAGTGCGGACAGGTTGAATGAAAAACTGTTTTTT. Amino acids: CAISADRLNEKLFF. This chain joins TRBV10-3 and TRBJ1-4; 7 nucleotides agree with TRBD1. CDR1 is ENHRY, CDR2 SYGVKD, per germline. The ends lost 4 bases at V and 5 bases at J; junction bases unmatched: 4. The CDR3 sequence is 14 residues long.

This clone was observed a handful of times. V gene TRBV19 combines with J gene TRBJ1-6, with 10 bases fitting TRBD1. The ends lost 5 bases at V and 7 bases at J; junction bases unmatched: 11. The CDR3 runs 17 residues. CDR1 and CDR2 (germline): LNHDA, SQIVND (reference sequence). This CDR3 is CASSLKRTGGSNSPLHF. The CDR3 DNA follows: TGTGCCAGTAGTCTGAAGAGGACAGGGGGGTCGAATTCACCCCTCCACTTT.

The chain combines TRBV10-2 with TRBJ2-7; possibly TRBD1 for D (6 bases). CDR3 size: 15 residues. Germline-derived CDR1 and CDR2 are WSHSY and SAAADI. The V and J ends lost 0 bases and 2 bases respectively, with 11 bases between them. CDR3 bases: TGCGCCAGCAGTGAGTCGACAGGCCGAGCCTACGAGCAGTACTTC. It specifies CASSESTGRAYEQYF.

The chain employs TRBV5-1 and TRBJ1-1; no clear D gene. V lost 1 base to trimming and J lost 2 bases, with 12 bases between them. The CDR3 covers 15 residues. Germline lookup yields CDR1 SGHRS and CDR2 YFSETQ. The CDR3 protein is CASSLPTAPNTEAFF. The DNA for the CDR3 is TGCGCCAGCAGCTTGCCCACAGCCCCAAACACTGAAGCTTTCTTT.

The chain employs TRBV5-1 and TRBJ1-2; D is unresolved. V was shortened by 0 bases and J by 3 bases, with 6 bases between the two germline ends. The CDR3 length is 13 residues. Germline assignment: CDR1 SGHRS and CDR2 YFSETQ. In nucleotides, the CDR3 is TGCGCCAGCAGCTTGGTCGGAGACTATGGCTACACCTTC. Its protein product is CASSLVGDYGYTF.

The CDR3: CASSSGDSNQPQHF. In nucleotides, the CDR3 is TGTGCCAGCAGCTCGGGGGATAGCAATCAGCCCCAGCATTTT. V usage is TRBV7-9 and J usage is TRBJ1-5, with D possibly being TRBD1 (5 bases). Germline V gene data show CDR1 as SEHNR and CDR2 as FQNEAQ (reference sequence). This CDR3 has 14 residues. The V and J ends lost 4 bases and 0 bases respectively, with 7 bases between them.

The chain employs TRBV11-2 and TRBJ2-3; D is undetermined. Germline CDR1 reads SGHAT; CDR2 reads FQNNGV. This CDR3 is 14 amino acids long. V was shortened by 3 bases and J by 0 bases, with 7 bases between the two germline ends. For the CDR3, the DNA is TGTGCCAGCAGCTTGGCCCTCAGCACAGATACGCAGTATTTT. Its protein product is CASSLALSTDTQYF.

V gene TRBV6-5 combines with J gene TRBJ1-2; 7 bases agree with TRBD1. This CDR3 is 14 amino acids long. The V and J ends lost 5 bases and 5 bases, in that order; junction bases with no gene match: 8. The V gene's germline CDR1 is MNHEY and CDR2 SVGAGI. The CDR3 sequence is CASSKGQTAYGYTF. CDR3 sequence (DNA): TGTGCCAGCAGTAAGGGACAGACAGCTTATGGCTACACCTTC.

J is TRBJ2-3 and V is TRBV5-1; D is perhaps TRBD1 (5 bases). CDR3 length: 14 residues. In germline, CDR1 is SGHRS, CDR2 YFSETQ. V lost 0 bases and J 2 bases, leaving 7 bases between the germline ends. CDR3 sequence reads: CASSLDRNTDTQYF. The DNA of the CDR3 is TGCGCCAGCAGCTTGGACAGGAACACAGATACGCAGTATTTT.

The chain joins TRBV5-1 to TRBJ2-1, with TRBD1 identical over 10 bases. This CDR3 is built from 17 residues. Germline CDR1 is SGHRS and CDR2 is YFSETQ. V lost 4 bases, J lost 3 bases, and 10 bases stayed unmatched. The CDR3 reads CASSKRAGTGDYNEQFF. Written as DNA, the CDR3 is TGCGCCAGCAGCAAAAGAGCCGGGACAGGGGACTACAATGAGCAGTTCTTC.

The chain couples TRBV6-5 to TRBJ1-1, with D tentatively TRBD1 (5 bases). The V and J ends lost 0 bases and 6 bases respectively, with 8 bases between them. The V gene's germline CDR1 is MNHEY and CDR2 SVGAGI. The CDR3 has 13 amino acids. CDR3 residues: CASSYSRGPEAFF. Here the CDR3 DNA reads TGTGCCAGCAGTTACTCTAGGGGCCCTGAAGCTTTCTTT.